This T cell receptor beta chain was sequenced in a study of healthy donors' naive CD4 and CD8 T cells (dated by TCRdb to about 2015). With respect to the entire study: Donors were selected to cover three age groups (20-25, 40-50 and 60-70 years, several each), with a mean age of approximately 43, and half of the donors were female. For TCR alpha, a new primer set covering all functional IMGT alpha gene variants was designed, and the rest of the protocol matched the beta-chain workflow. Rearranged TCR alpha and beta chains from naive CD4+ and CD8+ T cells were sequenced in the study to test how TCR variation relates to lineage commitment. Peripheral blood mononuclear cells were obtained from 18 unrelated, healthy individuals. Donors were HLA-typed by sequencing at HLA-A, -B, -C, -DRB1, -DQB1 and -DPB1 using the SBTexcellerator protocol, an ABI3130xl analyzer and SBTengine software.

Deletion took 2 bases off V and 3 bases off J, with a span of 12 bases between the germline ends. The germline V gene (reference sequence) gives CDR1 as SGHKS and CDR2 as YYEKEE. The CDR3 spans 15 residues, from the cysteine through the phenylalanine. Of the read, only the CDR3 DNA is kept; its 45 bases are in frame from base 1. This clonotype has more than one count but fewer than ten. Its antigen specificity is not known. No clone much larger than this one lies a single base away; base qualities are absent. Study-wide findings and limitations: Because alpha and beta chains were sequenced in bulk and could not be paired, the effects of the two chains in combination were not assessed. Possible repertoire bias arising from homeostatic proliferation of naive T cells was not directly addressed. Reportedly, most V and J gene segments showed bias between naive CD4+ and CD8+ cells, and this bias held consistently across donors regardless of HLA genotype. Taken together, V genes, J genes and CDR3 charge appeared to account for roughly an eighth of the variance in CD4/CD8 propensity, mostly acting in an additive way. In both chains, CD4+ lineage was associated with a positively charged CDR3, and CD8+ lineage was associated with a negatively charged CDR3.

Sequencer: 454 GS FLX Titanium. A previously published linear amplification protocol was used to build TCR libraries from approximately 450 ng of total RNA. The sequencing itself ran on the Roche/454 Genome Sequencer using Titanium chemistry. Regarding the original processing steps: From about 5 of the healthy donors, a total of roughly 80,000 rearranged TCR alpha transcripts were sequenced. Duplicate transcripts were removed, and unique TCR clonotypes were defined by the CDR3 junction according to IMGT nomenclature. In R 2.13.0, logistic regression modeled CD4 versus CD8 status on V and J genes, adjusting for donor effects, with Bonferroni correction for multiple testing. TCRdb reran the public reads through fastp at Q25 and MiXCR, keeping productive beta chains. Each entry is one CDR3 protein sequence, shown with its most common DNA and genes. The authors' filters were not applied to this entry. This sample lists about 180,000 distinct CDR3 sequences; about four fifths were detected once. The leading ten clones occupy less than 2.5% of the sample.

Cells with a CD4+CD8-CD45RO-CD45RA+ profile were isolated by FACS and defined as naive CD4+ T cells, and those with a CD8+CD4-CD45RA+CD27bright profile were defined as naive CD8+ T cells. Sorting used antibodies against CD4 (RPA-T4), CD8 (SK1), CD27 (O323), CD45RA (HI100) and CD45RO (UCHL1). Recombination connected TRBV5-5 to TRBJ2-1, with a weak D call of TRBD2 (5 bases match). Sequenced material: naive CD4+ and CD8+ T cells sorted from blood, pooled from several donors. This sample's cell subset or site label indicates: FACS-sorted naive CD4+ (CD45RO-CD45RA+) and naive CD8+ (CD45RA+CD27bright) T cells. The receptor was isolated from a pool of human donors in good health; the sample pools cells from several healthy donors. The nucleotides read TGTGCCAGCAGCTTACTAGAAACTTTCTACAATGAGCAGTTCTTC. Its protein reads: CASSLLETFYNEQFF.